These T cell receptor beta chains were read from a single sample in a study of beta chain features in type 1 diabetes. Some clones are missing from TCRdb's copy, which holds only in-frame ones; the method was immunoSEQ multiplex PCR. The table includes approximately 37,000 clones, 45% to 50% detected once. The sequencing input was central memory CD4+ T cells from blood. All receptors derive from a woman younger than 30 in good health. CDR3s include the opening cysteine and the closing phenylalanine or tryptophan. D genes are given only for firm matches. Only some rows state a clone size, as once, few, many or a class for expanded clones.

cdr3_aa,cdr3_nt,v_call,d_call,clone_size,cdr3_length,j_call
CASSLVPENTEAFF,TGCGCCAGCAGCTTGGTACCAGAAAACACTGAAGCTTTCTTT,TRBV5-1,NA,NA,14,TRBJ1-1
CASRIAGGPYNEQFF,TGTGCCAGCAGAATAGCGGGGGGGCCATACAATGAGCAGTTCTTC,TRBV6-5,TRBD2,NA,15,TRBJ2-1
CASSEAGMREQYF,TGTGCCAGCAGTGAGGCAGGGATGCGCGAGCAGTACTTC,TRBV2,NA,NA,13,TRBJ2-7
CASSDSTRFRTGELFF,TGTGCCAGCAGTGACTCAACGAGGTTTCGCACCGGGGAGCTGTTTTTT,TRBV6-4,NA,few,16,TRBJ2-2
CASSSTLTVTNSPLHF,TGTGCCAGCAGTTCCACCTTAACGGTAACCAATTCACCCCTCCACTTT,TRBV28,NA,once,16,TRBJ1-6
CASSFLDRPDTGELFF,TGCGCCAGCAGCTTTCTAGACAGGCCGGACACCGGGGAGCTGTTTTTT,TRBV5-1,NA,NA,16,TRBJ2-2
CASSLAAAEEGGAGQYF,TGTGCCAGCAGCTTAGCCGCGGCGGAGGAGGGAGGGGCTGGCCAGTACTTC,TRBV11-1,TRBD2,once,17,TRBJ2-5
CASSLTTGKDEQYF,TGTGCCAGCAGCTTAACCACAGGGAAAGACGAGCAGTACTTC,TRBV7-9,NA,NA,14,TRBJ2-7
CASSLAGSREQYF,TGCGCCAGCAGCTTGGCGGGATCGCGGGAGCAGTACTTC,TRBV5-1,NA,NA,13,TRBJ2-7
CAWSVPGVQYF,TGTGCCTGGAGTGTCCCCGGGGTCCAGTACTTC,TRBV30,NA,NA,11,TRBJ2-5
CASSLSGGSGFNEQFF,TGTGCCAGCAGCTTATCAGGGGGGAGCGGTTTCAATGAGCAGTTCTTC,TRBV7-9,NA,NA,16,TRBJ2-1
CASSPQGDYGYTF,TGTGCCAGCAGTCCACAGGGGGACTATGGCTACACCTTC,TRBV6-5,TRBD1,few,13,TRBJ1-2
CAITDRVGSYEQYF,TGTGCCATCACGGACAGGGTGGGTTCCTACGAGCAGTACTTC,TRBV10-3,TRBD1,NA,14,TRBJ2-7
CAWSVGVGNNQPQHF,TGTGCCTGGAGTGTAGGGGTGGGGAATAATCAGCCCCAGCATTTT,TRBV30,NA,few,15,TRBJ1-5
CSVVRDLGETQYF,TGCAGCGTTGTCAGGGATTTAGGAGAGACCCAGTACTTC,TRBV29-1,NA,few,13,TRBJ2-5
CATSAGTSGEETQYF,TGTGCCACCAGCGCCGGGACTAGCGGGGAAGAGACCCAGTACTTC,TRBV15,TRBD2,NA,15,TRBJ2-5
CASSIRPDHGGGSEQYF,TGTGCCAGTAGTATAAGGCCCGATCACGGAGGGGGCAGCGAGCAGTACTTC,TRBV19,NA,NA,17,TRBJ2-7